These 32 T cell receptor beta chains were sequenced from one sample in a study of cytotoxic CD8 clonotypes in ibrutinib-treated CLL. The repertoire was sequenced with immunoSEQ multiplex PCR; TCRdb's copy has only in-frame clones and lacks some. The sample lists about 330,000 clones, about 61% occurring once. The sample here was PBMCs, taken after 36 months of ibrutinib treatment. Source of these receptors: a human donor with chronic lymphocytic leukemia.

The chain combines TRBV18 with TRBJ1-6; D remains ambiguous. The CDR3 is 14 amino acids. V shed 1 base and J shed 9 bases, with 10 bases lying between them. The V gene's germline CDR1 is KGHSH and CDR2 LQKENI. For the CDR3, the DNA is TGTGCCAGCTCACCACGCAGAGAGATTTCACCCCTCCACTTT. Translating it yields CASSPRREISPLHF.

This chain links TRBV13 with TRBJ2-3; 9 bases are shared with TRBD1. Germline values: CDR1 PRHDT, CDR2 FYEKMQ (reference sequence). J was trimmed by 4 bases and V by 4 bases; bases with no gene match: 9. This CDR3 comprises 16 residues. DNA for the CDR3: TGTGCCAGCAGCTCGATCTCTACAGGGGGCGCAGATACGCAGTATTTT. The encoded protein is CASSSISTGGADTQYF.

This chain connects TRBV15 to TRBJ2-7; 9 bases map to TRBD1. The trim removed 6 bases at V and 2 bases at J, leaving 5 bases unmatched. This CDR3 is 14 amino acids long. The germline gives CDR1 LNHNV, CDR2 YYDKDF (reference sequence). CDR3 amino acids: CATSAQGATYEQYF. The CDR3 region has the DNA TGTGCCACCAGTGCACAGGGGGCAACCTACGAGCAGTACTTC.

This clone turned up a few times. The chain recombines TRBV7-9 with TRBJ1-3; D is unclear. V gave up 5 bases and J gave up 2 bases, with 10 bases separating them. This CDR3 has 14 residues. Looked up from germline, CDR1 is SEHNR and CDR2 is FQNEAQ (reference sequence). Here the CDR3 DNA reads TGTGCCAGCAGCCCGCAGGTTACTGGAAACACCATATATTTT. Translated: CASSPQVTGNTIYF.

J is TRBJ1-1 and V is TRBV7-9; possibly TRBD1 for D (5 bases). Trimming took off 1 base at V and 7 bases at J, with 16 bases between the two ends. This CDR3 is built from 15 residues. Germline values: CDR1 SEHNR, CDR2 FQNEAQ (reference sequence). The CDR3 loop reads CASSLVSLLGREAFF. The CDR3 DNA is TGTGCCAGCAGCTTAGTATCGTTGTTGGGACGTGAAGCTTTCTTT.

This clone was picked up a small number of times. This chain uses TRBV30 with TRBJ1-5, with D unclear. Looked up from germline, CDR1 is GTSNPN and CDR2 is SVGIG (reference sequence). Trimming left V 0 bases short and J 0 bases short, with 3 bases between. The CDR3 loop spans 13 amino acids. For the CDR3, the DNA is TGTGCCTGGAGTGTTGCTAGCAATCAGCCCCAGCATTTT. It translates to CAWSVASNQPQHF.

V and J are TRBV7-7 and TRBJ2-1, with D possibly TRBD1 on 5 matching bases. This CDR3 region has 16 residues. The V and J ends lost 1 base and 0 bases respectively, with 10 bases between them. Germline V CDR1 and CDR2: SSHAT, FNYEAQ (reference sequence). CDR3 region: CASSLGWGGSYNEQFF. CDR3 DNA: TGTGCCAGCAGCTTAGGATGGGGCGGCTCCTACAATGAGCAGTTCTTC.

A word on this clone: Other DNA sequences of this sample code for an identical CDR3. CDR3 loop: CASSPGTGFYEQYF. CDR3 bases: TGTGCCAGCAGCCCCGGGACAGGGTTTTACGAGCAGTACTTC. The gene calls are TRBV11-2 and TRBJ2-7; TRBD1 matches 9 bases. The ends lost 5 bases at V and 4 bases at J; junction bases unmatched: 6. Per germline, CDR1 SGHAT and CDR2 FQNNGV. The CDR3 length is 14 residues.

The chain recombines TRBV9 with TRBJ1-2, with a possible D match to TRBD1 (6 bases). The CDR3 is 13 residues long. Between the trimmed V and J ends, which lost 4 bases and 6 bases, there was a span of 13 bases. Per germline, CDR1 SGDLS and CDR2 YYNGEE. The CDR3: CASSPRGLHGYTF. In nucleotides, the CDR3 is TGTGCCAGCAGCCCCAGGGGACTACATGGCTACACCTTC.

The rearrangement joins TRBV6-5 to TRBJ2-1; 9 bases are a match to TRBD1. The CDR3 runs to 14 residues. Trimming took 6 bases from V and 6 from J; bases not matched to a gene: 6. CDR1 is MNHEY and CDR2 is SVGAGI in the germline V gene. The CDR3: CASRRQGGSNEQFF. CDR3 sequence (DNA): TGTGCCAGCAGAAGACAGGGGGGGTCCAATGAGCAGTTCTTC.

This chain uses TRBV2 with TRBJ1-5; a possible D gene is TRBD1 (5 bases). Germline V lookup: CDR1 SNHLY, CDR2 FYNNEI. V was clipped by 1 base and J by 3 bases, with 10 bases between them. This CDR3 has 15 residues. The CDR3 loop reads CASSEVGAINQPQHF. The CDR3 bases are TGTGCCAGCAGTGAAGTTGGGGCTATCAATCAGCCCCAGCATTTT.

Comment on this clone: Distinct nucleotide sequences in the sample also encode this CDR3. The V and J genes are TRBV6-6 and TRBJ1-5, with D unclear. This CDR3 is built from 13 residues. V lost 6 bases, J lost 1 base, and 7 bases lay in between. Per the germline V gene, CDR1 is MNHNY and CDR2 is SVGAGI (reference sequence). The DNA for the CDR3 is TGTGCCAGCAGCTTGGGGAGCAATCAGCCCCAGCATTTT. Its translation: CASSLGSNQPQHF.

The genes are TRBV7-6 and TRBJ2-1; 9 bases map to TRBD2. Per germline, CDR1 SGHVS and CDR2 FNYEAQ. Losses at the gene ends were 5 bases for V and 2 bases for J; bases not matched to a gene: 7. The CDR3 loop spans 16 amino acids. This chain's CDR3 is CASSALAGVPYNEQFF. CDR3 bases: TGTGCCAGCAGCGCCTTAGCGGGAGTTCCCTACAATGAGCAGTTCTTC.

This clone was found a few times. The DNA for the CDR3 is TGCGCCAGCAGCCAAGATCGACTAGCGGGACTGTTGGCACGCACAGATACGCAGTATTTT. Translated, it gives CASSQDRLAGLLARTDTQYF. The chain couples TRBV4-1 to TRBJ2-3; 11 bases match TRBD2. CDR3 length: 20 residues. Trimming cost V 0 bases and J 1 base; bases outside gene matches: 12. Germline V gives CDR1 MGHRA, CDR2 YSYEKL.

The chain recombines TRBV7-6 with TRBJ2-7, with 10 bases identical to TRBD1. This CDR3 has 17 amino acids. Trimming cost V 5 bases and J 7 bases; bases outside gene matches: 17. Germline V CDR1 and CDR2: SGHVS, FNYEAQ. The CDR3 DNA reads TGTGCCAGCAGCGTATCACCCAGGACAGGGGGAAGGGAGGAGCAGTACTTC. This codes for CASSVSPRTGGREEQYF. Together with reference TRBV7-6 and TRBJ2-7, the CDR3 gives the full variable domain: GAGVSQSPRYKVTKRGQDVALRCDPISGHVSLYWYRQALGQGPEFLTYFNYEAQQDKSGLPNDRFSAERPEGSISTLTIQRTEQRDSAMYRCASSVSPRTGGREEQYFGPGTRLTVT.

The J gene is TRBJ1-5, the V gene TRBV7-2; perhaps TRBD1 as D (5 bases). V was trimmed by 5 bases and J by 5 bases, leaving 16 bases between them. Germline loops: CDR1 SGHTA, CDR2 FQGNSA. CDR3 length: 15 amino acids. DNA for the CDR3: TGTGCCAGCAGCCCCACCTGGGGACTCGATCAGCCCCAGCATTTT. Translating gives CASSPTWGLDQPQHF. Looking up the rest from reference TRBV7-2 and TRBJ1-5 gives the full variable domain: GAGVSQSPSNKVTEKGKDVELRCDPISGHTALYWYRQSLGQGLEFLIYFQGNSAPDKSGLPSDRFSAERTGGSVSTLTIQRTQQEDSAVYLCASSPTWGLDQPQHFGDGTRLSIL.

The V and J genes are TRBV11-2 and TRBJ1-6; TRBD1 aligns across 8 bases. Germline V CDR1 and CDR2: SGHAT, FQNNGV. With 1 base clipped from V and 10 bases from J, the junction kept 6 bases outside the gene matches. The CDR3 totals 15 residues. The CDR3 DNA sequence: TGTGCCAGCAGCTTAGGGGGGACAGGAGGATCACCCCTCCACTTT. Residues: CASSLGGTGGSPLHF.

V is TRBV28 and J is TRBJ2-7, with 7 bases lining up with TRBD2. The CDR3 contains 12 residues. Trimming at V came to 10 bases and at J to 5 bases, leaving 8 bases not matched to a gene. The germline CDR1 and CDR2 sequences are MDHEN and SYDVKM. The CDR3 region is CATGGLGDEQYF. The CDR3, as DNA: TGTGCCACGGGGGGACTGGGGGACGAGCAGTACTTC.

The chain links TRBV29-1 to TRBJ2-2; D is unclear. Trimming cost V 7 bases and J 2 bases, with 17 bases left between them. Germline V gives CDR1 SQVTM, CDR2 ANQGSEA. The CDR3 runs to 15 residues. The CDR3 region has the DNA TGCAGCGCCGGACGGCAGAAAGGAAACACCGGGGAGCTGTTTTTT. It encodes CSAGRQKGNTGELFF.

The chain joins TRBV2 to TRBJ2-5, with TRBD2 as a possible D gene (6 bases). V was pared by 5 bases and J by 5 bases, with 12 bases between. The CDR3 covers 13 residues. Germline V gene data show CDR1 as SNHLY and CDR2 as FYNNEI. In DNA, the CDR3 is TGTGCCAGCAGTACCCGGGACTGGGAGACCCAGTACTTC. This encodes CASSTRDWETQYF.

The chain couples TRBV5-1 to TRBJ2-7; D not certain. Germline V lookup: CDR1 SGHRS, CDR2 YFSETQ. Trimming pared 0 bases from V and 0 bases from J, leaving 10 bases between. There are 15 residues in the CDR3. The chain's CDR3 is CASSLGSTYSYEQYF. The CDR3 region has the DNA TGCGCCAGCAGCTTGGGATCAACTTACTCCTACGAGCAGTACTTC.

The chain uses TRBV19 and TRBJ2-1; 10 nucleotides agree with TRBD2. This CDR3 has 15 residues. With 3 bases clipped from V and 9 bases from J, the junction kept 8 bases outside the gene matches. Per germline, CDR1 LNHDA and CDR2 SQIVND (reference sequence). The CDR3 loop reads CASSITAGGPGEQFF. The CDR3 coding sequence is TGTGCCAGTAGTATTACAGCGGGAGGGCCGGGTGAGCAGTTCTTC. Filled out from reference TRBV19 and TRBJ2-1, the complete variable domain reads DGGITQSPKYLFRKEGQNVTLSCEQNLNHDAMYWYRQDPGQGLRLIYYSQIVNDFQKGDIAEGYSVSREKKESFPLTVTSAQKNPTAFYLCASSITAGGPGEQFFGPGTRLTVL.

J is TRBJ2-1 and V is TRBV18; no clear D. Per the germline V gene, CDR1 is KGHSH and CDR2 is LQKENI. The ends were cut back, 0 bases at V and 2 bases at J, with 11 bases in the middle. The CDR3 spans 16 residues. CDR3 amino acids: CASSPPRDDTYNEQFF. CDR3 in DNA: TGTGCCAGCTCACCACCGAGAGACGATACCTACAATGAGCAGTTCTTC.

This clone turned up a few times. The chain couples TRBV7-9 to TRBJ2-5; 9 bases fit TRBD1. The CDR3 is 14 amino acids. V lost 6 bases to trimming and J lost 5 bases; unmatched junction nucleotides: 7. The germline CDR1 and CDR2 sequences are SEHNR and FQNEAQ (reference sequence). The CDR3 spells CASRSTGGEETQYF. The CDR3 nucleotides read TGTGCCAGCAGGTCGACAGGGGGAGAGGAGACCCAGTACTTC. Full variable domain (rest looked up from reference TRBV7-9 and TRBJ2-5): DTGVSQNPRHKITKRGQNVTFRCDPISEHNRLYWYRQTLGQGPEFLTYFQNEAQLEKSRLLSDRFSAERPKGSFSTLEIQRTEQGDSAMYLCASRSTGGEETQYFGPGTRLLVL.

The CDR3 loop is CASSLQSPGQGQYPYEQYF. As DNA, the CDR3 is TGTGCCAGCAGCCTCCAATCCCCGGGACAGGGACAATATCCTTACGAGCAGTACTTC. The chain has TRBV7-6 and TRBJ2-7; TRBD1 aligns across 9 bases. After removal of 5 bases from V and 4 bases from J, the junction contained 21 bases not matched to a gene. Germline V CDR1 and CDR2: SGHVS, FNYEAQ. The length of the CDR3 is 19 residues.

This chain uses TRBV29-1 with TRBJ2-5; TRBD2 matches 9 bases. This CDR3 is 14 amino acids long. V shed 5 bases and J 5 bases; nucleotides not matched to a gene: 9. Germline V gene data show CDR1 as SQVTM and CDR2 as ANQGSEA. CDR3 DNA sequence: TGCAGCGTTTGGGGTAGCGGGAGTCGGGAGACCCAGTACTTC. Translation: CSVWGSGSRETQYF.

V is TRBV27 and J is TRBJ2-7; weak D call: TRBD2 (6 bases). Trimming removed 3 bases at V and 6 bases at J, with 12 bases between. CDR1 and CDR2 from the germline V gene are MNHEY and SMNVEV (reference sequence). CDR3 length: 13 residues. CDR3 protein: CASSFGQGGEQYF. DNA for the CDR3: TGTGCCAGCAGTTTCGGGCAGGGAGGCGAGCAGTACTTC.

J is TRBJ2-2 and V is TRBV7-9, with D perhaps matching TRBD1 (6 bases). Germline V CDR1 and CDR2: SEHNR, FQNEAQ (reference sequence). This CDR3 comprises 18 residues. The ends were cut back, 0 bases at V and 6 bases at J, with 20 bases in the middle. CDR3 in amino acids: CASSLAGWGQSRAGELFF. CDR3 nucleotide sequence: TGTGCCAGCAGCTTAGCCGGTTGGGGACAAAGTAGGGCCGGGGAGCTGTTTTTT. The variable domain in full, completed from reference TRBV7-9 and TRBJ2-2, reads DTGVSQNPRHKITKRGQNVTFRCDPISEHNRLYWYRQTLGQGPEFLTYFQNEAQLEKSRLLSDRFSAERPKGSFSTLEIQRTEQGDSAMYLCASSLAGWGQSRAGELFFGEGSRLTVL.

The gene calls are TRBV18 and TRBJ2-7; D is unresolved. The CDR3 contains 14 residues. V was trimmed by 3 bases and J by 1 base, leaving 10 bases between them. Per germline, CDR1 KGHSH and CDR2 LQKENI. The CDR3 is CASSPEIESYEQYF. The CDR3 DNA is TGTGCCAGCTCACCCGAAATTGAATCCTACGAGCAGTACTTC.

The chain uses TRBV10-1 and TRBJ2-3; 9 bases are a match to TRBD2. The CDR3 loop spans 14 amino acids. From germline, CDR1 is WNHNN and CDR2 SYGVQD (reference sequence). J gave up 5 bases and V 8 bases, and 8 bases lay outside the gene matches. CDR3 coding DNA: TGCGCCAGCCAGAATAGCGGGGGAGTAGATACGCAGTATTTT. Protein: CASQNSGGVDTQYF.

The J gene is TRBJ2-7, the V gene TRBV5-1, with 9 bases fitting TRBD1. Trimming took 2 bases from V and 3 from J; bases not matched to a gene: 3. CDR1 and CDR2 (germline): SGHRS, YFSETQ. The CDR3 has 14 residues. CDR3 nucleotide sequence: TGCGCCAGCAGCTTACGGGACAGGGACTACGAGCAGTACTTC. Translation gives CASSLRDRDYEQYF. The full variable domain, rest sourced from reference TRBV5-1 and TRBJ2-7, is KAGVTQTPRYLIKTRGQQVTLSCSPISGHRSVSWYQQTPGQGLQFLFEYFSETQRNKGNFPGRFSGRQFSNSRSEMNVSTLELGDSALYLCASSLRDRDYEQYFGPGTRLTVT.

The chain has TRBV7-9 and TRBJ1-4, with 7 bases that match TRBD1. Losses at the gene ends were 5 bases for V and 4 bases for J; bases not matched to a gene: 4. The CDR3 is 14 amino acids. The V gene's germline CDR1 is SEHNR and CDR2 FQNEAQ (reference sequence). CDR3 region: CASSPQGINEKLFF. CDR3 coding DNA: TGTGCCAGCAGCCCACAGGGGATTAATGAAAAACTGTTTTTT.